This T cell receptor beta chain is from a study of siplizumab effects on memory and regulatory T cells. The data were produced by immunoSEQ multiplex PCR, yet TCRdb's version contains in-frame clones alone and is incomplete. The sample has some 97,000 clones; under 95% are singletons. Looked up from germline, CDR1 is MGHRA and CDR2 is YSYEKL. The germline V and J ends were trimmed by 3 bases and 3 bases, with 12 bases remaining between them. This CDR3 comprises 14 residues. The sequenced material came from Tregs sorted from blood. V and J are TRBV4-1 and TRBJ2-7, with a tentative D call TRBD1 (6 bases). This clonotype originated in a human donor in good health. CDR3 residues: CASSQIRGIYEQYF. Here the CDR3 DNA reads TGCGCCAGCAGCCAGATCAGGGGAATCTACGAGCAGTACTTC.